This T cell receptor (beta chain) is from a study of OX40 agonist ivuxolimab in advanced cancers. Study summary: 30% to 40% of patients had received prior checkpoint inhibitor therapy. Three individuals attained partial responses, comprising one hepatocellular carcinoma case and two cutaneous melanoma cases. The study, taken as a whole, reports: Dose levels from 0.1 to 3.0 mg/kg saw CD4+ and CD8+ blood T cells expand clonally by week 6. Among T cells, CD8+ cells averaged more expanded clones than CD4+ cells.

Notes on this clone: Its antigen is unknown.

Only in-frame clones appear in the TCRdb table, and some are missing; sequencing was by immunoSEQ multiplex PCR. Of more than 25,000 clones listed, roughly 82% are singletons. Germline V gene lookup returns CDR1 SGDLS and CDR2 YYNGEE. V shed 4 bases and J shed 3 bases, with 13 bases lying between them. There are 14 residues in the CDR3. This specimen was CD4+ or CD8+ T cells sorted from blood, taken in a trial of the OX40 agonist ivuxolimab. The receptor's source is an adult with an advanced solid tumor such as melanoma, head and neck, liver or kidney cancer. This rearrangement joins TRBV9 to TRBJ1-2; no clear D. The CDR3 nucleotides read TGTGCCAGCAGCCCTGCCTCCGTGGACTATGGCTACACCTTC. Residues: CASSPASVDYGYTF.